This T cell receptor beta chain was captured by sequencing in a study of cytomegalovirus exposure and HLA in healthy donors. The study, taken as a whole, reports: Cytomegalovirus status was reportedly diagnosed by the classifier with high specificity and sensitivity. Researchers catalogued under 200 TCR beta chains as cytomegalovirus-associated.

In regard to this clone: Its specificity is unknown.

Measured with immunoSEQ multiplex PCR; TCRdb has only the in-frame clones, and not every one. The repertoire holds 100,000 to 150,000 clones, with more than 70% as singletons. The donors were members of the roughly 120-subject validation cohort (separate from the approximately 730-subject first cohort). The origin of this receptor is a man younger than 45 in good health and CMV-seronegative. The sequencing input was PBMCs.

CDR3 bases: TGTGCCAGCAGCCAAGCGGTGGGCGGGAGGTACAATGAGCAGTTCTTC. Protein: CASSQAVGGRYNEQFF. The chain is built from TRBV4-2 and TRBJ2-1, with 8 bases fitting TRBD2. Per germline, CDR1 LGHNA and CDR2 YNFKEQ. Trimming removed 1 base from V and 4 bases from J; junction bases left unmatched: 6. The CDR3 is 16 residues long.